The 14 T cell receptor beta chains in this list originate from one sample, sequenced in a study of blood T cell repertoires in COVID-19. Method: immunoSEQ multiplex PCR; TCRdb's copy keeps in-frame clones and lacks some. The table has around 140,000 clones, roughly 89% seen once; the top ten hold less than 20%. Sequenced input: peripheral blood. Source of these receptors: a man in his forties or fifties with active or convalescent COVID-19.

The gene calls are TRBV18 and TRBJ2-7; 10 nucleotides match TRBD2. J was trimmed by 0 bases and V by 3 bases; bases with no gene match: 8. The CDR3 is 17 residues long. The germline CDR1 and CDR2 sequences are KGHSH and LQKENI. The CDR3 DNA sequence: TGTGCCAGCTCACCCCGTCCTGCTAGCGGGAGCTCCTACGAGCAGTACTTC. Its translation is CASSPRPASGSSYEQYF.

This clone was found once. The V call is TRBV6-6, the J call TRBJ2-2, with 13 bases that match TRBD2. The CDR3 covers 17 residues. Trimming at V came to 5 bases and at J to 4 bases, leaving 7 bases not matched to a gene. Germline CDR1 reads MNHNY; CDR2 reads SVGAGI (reference sequence). As DNA, the CDR3 is TGTGCCAGCAGTCTACTAGCGGGAGGGCCGGTCACCGGGGAGCTGTTTTTT. Translation gives CASSLLAGGPVTGELFF.

The rearrangement joins TRBV5-1 to TRBJ2-5, with 9 bases lining up with TRBD2. The trim removed 4 bases at V and 4 bases at J, leaving 8 bases unmatched. The CDR3 consists of 15 residues. Germline V lookup: CDR1 SGHRS, CDR2 YFSETQ. As DNA, the CDR3 is TGCGCCAGCAGCCCGGGACTAGCAGGGGCAGAGACCCAGTACTTC. It translates to CASSPGLAGAETQYF.

The V gene is TRBV7-8, the J gene TRBJ1-1, with D hard to call. CDR1 is SGHVS and CDR2 is FQNEAQ in the germline V gene. V was cut by 2 bases and J by 1 base, with 5 bases left in between. CDR3 length: 13 residues. In DNA form, the CDR3 reads TGTGCCAGCAGCTTACAGGAGAACACTGAAGCTTTCTTT. Translation: CASSLQENTEAFF.

Written as DNA, the CDR3 is TGTGCCAGCAGTGAATCGGCCTATTCGGGAGAAAAACTGTTTTTT. Protein sequence: CASSESAYSGEKLFF. V is TRBV6-1 and J is TRBJ1-4; D is unclear. The CDR3 runs to 15 residues. The germline gives CDR1 MNHNS, CDR2 SASEGT. Trimming removed 2 bases from V and 8 bases from J, with 15 bases in between.

The chain uses TRBV6-6 and TRBJ2-7; 7 nucleotides agree with TRBD1. J lost 2 bases, V lost 4 bases, and 2 bases had no gene match. The CDR3 contains 13 residues. CDR1 MNHNY and CDR2 SVGAGI come from the germline V gene (reference sequence). In nucleotides, the CDR3 is TGTGCCAGCAGTTTCGGGACAGCCTACGAGCAGTACTTC. Amino acids: CASSFGTAYEQYF.

This clone showed up just once. The rearrangement joins TRBV28 to TRBJ1-1; tentative D call: TRBD1 (6 bases). Deletions cut 5 bases from V and 4 bases from J, with 17 bases between. The CDR3 spans 15 residues. CDR1 is MDHEN, CDR2 SYDVKM, per germline. DNA for the CDR3: TGTGCCAGCAGTCCCCTGGGAGGGGGACTCACTGAAGCTTTCTTT. Translation: CASSPLGGGLTEAFF.

This chain connects TRBV10-3 to TRBJ2-1; D uncertain. Trimming removed 0 bases from V and 9 bases from J, with 12 bases in between. The V gene's germline CDR1 is ENHRY and CDR2 SYGVKD. The CDR3 length is 14 residues. The CDR3 loop is CAISESGQFREQFF. The CDR3 bases are TGTGCCATCAGTGAGTCGGGCCAATTTCGTGAGCAGTTCTTC.

This clone was counted a few times. This sequence joins TRBV10-2 and TRBJ2-2; maybe TRBD1 (6 bases). The V end was cut by 0 bases, the J end by 6 bases, with 20 bases between. The CDR3 loop spans 18 amino acids. CDR1 is WSHSY and CDR2 is SAAADI in the germline V gene. The chain's CDR3 is CASSESSRGWRQAGELFF. The CDR3 DNA is TGCGCCAGCAGTGAGTCGAGCAGGGGCTGGCGACAGGCCGGGGAGCTGTTTTTT.

The chain has TRBV5-4 and TRBJ1-4, with D possibly being TRBD1 (5 bases). Trimming took off 4 bases at V and 7 bases at J, with 17 bases between the two ends. The germline V gene has CDR1 SGHNT and CDR2 YYREEE (reference sequence). The CDR3 is made up of 15 amino acids. The CDR3 loop reads CASSPGGGQGEKLFF. Here the CDR3 DNA reads TGTGCCAGCAGCCCGGGAGGTGGCCAGGGTGAAAAACTGTTTTTT.

V gene TRBV19 combines with J gene TRBJ2-7; 7 bases are a match to TRBD2. The junction had 14 bases not matched to a gene; V was cut back by 6 bases and J by 6 bases. The CDR3 is made up of 15 amino acids. Germline V gene lookup returns CDR1 LNHDA and CDR2 SQIVND (reference sequence). The CDR3 spells CASRPSGAGPSEQYF. The CDR3 DNA is TGTGCCAGTAGGCCGAGCGGGGCAGGGCCATCCGAGCAGTACTTC.

The rearrangement joins TRBV5-1 to TRBJ2-2; D is perhaps TRBD2 (7 bases). V was clipped by 0 bases and J by 4 bases, with 10 bases between them. Germline CDR1 and CDR2: SGHRS and YFSETQ. This CDR3 has 15 residues. CDR3 protein: CASSLEGGRTGELFF. As DNA, the CDR3 is TGCGCCAGCAGCTTGGAGGGGGGGCGCACCGGGGAGCTGTTTTTT.

J is TRBJ2-6 and V is TRBV2; 9 positions match TRBD2. Trimming took 8 bases from V and 1 from J; bases not matched to a gene: 6. The length of the CDR3 is 16 residues. CDR1 and CDR2 (germline): SNHLY, FYNNEI. The CDR3 protein is CASSRAGGSGANVLTF. The CDR3 coding sequence is TGTGCCAGCTCTAGAGCGGGGGGATCTGGGGCCAACGTCCTGACTTTC.

As regards this clone: The junction does not match germline at one end; this may be a read error. Other DNA sequences in this specimen translate into the identical CDR3. CDR3 protein: CASSVVESGELFF. For the CDR3, the DNA is TGCGCCAGCAGCGTAGTCGAGAGCGGGGAGCTGTTTTTT. The chain couples TRBV9 to TRBJ2-2; D gene unclear. CDR1 is SGDLS and CDR2 is YYNGEE in the germline V gene. This CDR3 is built from 13 residues.